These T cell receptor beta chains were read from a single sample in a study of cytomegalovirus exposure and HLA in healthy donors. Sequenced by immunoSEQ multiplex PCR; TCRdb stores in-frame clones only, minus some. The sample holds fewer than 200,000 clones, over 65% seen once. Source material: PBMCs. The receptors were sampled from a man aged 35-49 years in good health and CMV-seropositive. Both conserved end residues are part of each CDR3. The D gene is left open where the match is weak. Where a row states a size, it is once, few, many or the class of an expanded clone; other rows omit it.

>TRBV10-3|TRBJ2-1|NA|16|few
CAISGHGGALGNEQFF
TGTGCCATCAGTGGTCATGGGGGGGCCTTGGGTAATGAGCAGTTCTTC
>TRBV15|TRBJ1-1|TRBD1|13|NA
CATSRRQGGWAFF
TGTGCCACCAGCAGGCGACAGGGTGGTTGGGCTTTCTTT
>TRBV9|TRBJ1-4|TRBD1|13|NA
CASSEGGWEKLFF
TGTGCCAGCAGCGAAGGGGGCTGGGAAAAACTGTTTTTT
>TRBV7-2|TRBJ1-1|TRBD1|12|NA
CASSPTGAEAFF
TGTGCCAGCAGCCCGACAGGGGCTGAAGCTTTCTTT
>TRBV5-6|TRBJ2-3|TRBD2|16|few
CASSLGSGTSTDTQYF
TGTGCCAGCAGCTTGGGTAGCGGGACTAGCACAGATACGCAGTATTTT
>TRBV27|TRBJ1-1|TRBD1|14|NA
CASSPQTGVTEAFF
TGTGCCAGCAGTCCTCAGACAGGGGTCACTGAAGCTTTCTTT
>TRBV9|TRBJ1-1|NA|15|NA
CASSVSPGGNTEAFF
TGTGCCAGCAGCGTTTCCCCCGGGGGGAACACTGAAGCTTTCTTT
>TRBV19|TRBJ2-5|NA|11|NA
CASSIDNTQYF
TGTGCCAGTAGTATAGACAATACCCAGTACTTC
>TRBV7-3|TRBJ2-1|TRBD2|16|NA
CASSLIGTSGVGEQFF
TGTGCCAGCAGCTTAATAGGGACTAGCGGGGTTGGTGAGCAGTTCTTC
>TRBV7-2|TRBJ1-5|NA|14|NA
CASSLVGVAQPQHF
TGTGCCAGCAGCTTAGTTGGAGTTGCACAGCCCCAGCATTTT
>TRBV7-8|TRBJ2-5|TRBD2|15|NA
CASSPTAGVQETQYF
TGTGCCAGCAGCCCAACAGCGGGGGTTCAAGAGACCCAGTACTTC
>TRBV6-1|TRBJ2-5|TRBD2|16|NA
CASSGGLASFQETQYF
TGTGCCAGCAGTGGGGGACTAGCCTCCTTTCAAGAGACCCAGTACTTC
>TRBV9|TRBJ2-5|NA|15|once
CASAFSSLGDETQYF
TGTGCCAGTGCTTTTTCGTCTTTAGGGGATGAGACCCAGTACTTC
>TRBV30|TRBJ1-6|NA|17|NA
CAWSVVGRVVPSSPLHF
TGTGCCTGGAGTGTGGTGGGCAGGGTGGTTCCGAGTTCACCCCTCCACTTT
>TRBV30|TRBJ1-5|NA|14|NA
CAWSPDPSGGAQHF
TGTGCCTGGAGTCCCGACCCCTCCGGGGGAGCCCAGCATTTT